These 13 T cell receptor beta chains came from one sample sequenced in a study of vaccination and CD4 T cells after COVID-19. An Oncomine TCR Beta short-read assay was used to sequence the DNA from cultured CD4+ T cells. MiXCR was run by TCRdb on the PCR reads, yielding one entry per CDR3 protein. The data show 10,000 to 15,000 distinct CDR3 sequences, roughly 48% seen once. Described treatment: approximately 9-day PBMC culture with coronavirus spike peptide pools or control peptides (ViraFEST assay). No antigen is known for these receptors. What was sequenced was CD4+ T cells from blood, cultured in vitro. All receptors derive from a human donor who had recovered from COVID-19.

The J gene is TRBJ1-4, the V gene TRBV18, with D tentatively TRBD1 (5 bases). The V and J ends lost 6 bases and 2 bases respectively, with 16 bases between them. The length of the CDR3 is 16 residues. Germline lookup yields CDR1 KGHSH and CDR2 LQKENI. CDR3 sequence (DNA): TGTGCCAGCTCGCCGAACGTAGGGGTCACTAATGAAAAACTGTTTTTT. As protein: CASSPNVGVTNEKLFF.

This clonotype was seen more than once but under ten times. Here the CDR3 DNA reads TGTGCCCTCCCGGGACTAGCGGGGCGGGCCAAAAACATTCAGTACTTC. It specifies CALPGLAGRAKNIQYF. The gene calls are TRBV21-1 and TRBJ2-4; TRBD2 reflects the table's D call only, with no check against the DNA. TRBV21-1 is a pseudogene. This CDR3 is 16 amino acids long.

The rearrangement joins TRBV7-2 to TRBJ2-2, with 10 bases that match TRBD1. Germline V gives CDR1 SGHTA, CDR2 FQGNSA. This CDR3 is built from 19 residues. Losses at the gene ends were 6 bases for V and 1 base for J; bases not matched to a gene: 14. The CDR3 sequence: CASRSPGTGVLRNTGELFF. The CDR3 DNA reads as TGTGCCAGCAGATCTCCCGGGACAGGGGTTTTACGGAACACCGGGGAGCTGTTTTTT.

The chain recombines TRBV7-3 with TRBJ2-6; possibly TRBD2 for D (6 bases). The CDR3 length is 18 residues. Trimming took 5 bases from V and 0 from J, leaving 17 bases between them. Germline CDR1 SGHTA, CDR2 FQGTGA. The CDR3 region is CASSLNRGSASGANVLTF. DNA for the CDR3: TGTGCCAGCAGCCTAAATCGGGGGTCAGCCTCTGGGGCCAACGTCCTGACTTTC. Full variable domain (outside the CDR3, taken from reference TRBV7-3 and TRBJ2-6): GAGVSQTPSNKVTEKGKYVELRCDPISGHTALYWYRQSLGQGPEFLIYFQGTGAADDSGLPNDRFFAVRPEGSVSTLKIQRTERGDSAVYLCASSLNRGSASGANVLTFGAGSRLTVL.

The V and J genes are TRBV10-3 and TRBJ2-5; TRBD2 matches at 16 bases. Germline CDR1 is ENHRY and CDR2 is SYGVKD. V was clipped by 8 bases and J by 5 bases; unmatched bases: 5. The CDR3 consists of 15 residues. The chain's CDR3 is CAIGTSGGAGETQYF. The CDR3 DNA sequence: TGTGCCATCGGGACTAGCGGGGGGGCCGGGGAGACCCAGTACTTC.

This clonotype has just a few counts. The chain employs TRBV20-1 and TRBJ2-7; 10 bases agree with TRBD2. CDR3 size: 14 residues. Per germline, CDR1 DFQATT and CDR2 SNEGSKA (reference sequence). V shed 7 bases, J shed 2 bases, and the junction held 8 bases outside the gene matches. CDR3 coding DNA: TGCAGTGTTAGTTCTAGCGGGAGTCCCTACGAGCAGTACTTC. Translation gives CSVSSSGSPYEQYF.

The chain uses TRBV6-2 or TRBV6-3 and TRBJ1-1; the match to TRBD1 covers 7 bases. The germline V gene encodes CDR1 MNHEY and CDR2 SVGEGT. The trim removed 9 bases at V and 0 bases at J, leaving 7 bases unmatched. The CDR3 length is 14 residues. The CDR3 protein is CASRMTGMNTEAFF. CDR3 bases: TGTGCCAGTAGAATGACAGGGATGAACACTGAAGCTTTCTTT.

This clonotype was seen only once. This chain joins TRBV6-5 and TRBJ1-5, with D perhaps TRBD1 (5 bases). This CDR3 comprises 14 residues. Trimming took 2 bases from V and 4 from J, leaving 9 bases between them. Per germline, CDR1 MNHEY and CDR2 SVGAGI. The DNA for the CDR3 is TGTGCCAGCAGTTACGAGGGGACTAATCAGCCCCAGCATTTT. Its translation is CASSYEGTNQPQHF.

This chain uses TRBV6-2 or TRBV6-3 with TRBJ2-3; no firm D call. CDR1 and CDR2 (germline): MNHEY, SVGEGT. Between the trimmed V and J ends, which lost 2 bases and 0 bases, there was a span of 9 bases. The CDR3 is made up of 15 amino acids. CDR3 loop: CASSYTPFSTDTQYF. The CDR3 DNA is TGTGCCAGCAGTTACACCCCCTTTAGCACAGATACGCAGTATTTT.

A few counts support this clonotype. The rearrangement links TRBV28 to TRBJ1-2; a possible D gene is TRBD1 (5 bases). This CDR3 region has 13 residues. Germline V CDR1 and CDR2: MDHEN, SYDVKM. Trimming cost V 6 bases and J 2 bases, with 10 bases left between them. The CDR3 spells CASRAAGNYGYTF. The DNA for the CDR3 is TGTGCCAGCAGGGCGGCAGGGAACTATGGCTACACCTTC.

This clonotype appeared a few times. V and J are TRBV11-3 and TRBJ1-1, with TRBD1 as a possible D gene (5 bases). Germline V gene data show CDR1 as SGHNT and CDR2 as YENEEA. The V and J ends lost 5 bases and 2 bases respectively, with 15 bases between them. The CDR3 has 15 amino acids. CDR3 region: CASSPTGQTNTEAFF. The DNA for the CDR3 is TGTGCCAGCAGCCCAACGGGGCAGACTAACACTGAAGCTTTCTTT.

The J gene is TRBJ2-1, the V gene TRBV5-5, with D tentatively TRBD1 or TRBD2 (6 bases each). Trimming removed 2 bases at V and 2 bases at J, with 17 bases between. Germline V lookup: CDR1 SGHKS, CDR2 YYEKEE (reference sequence). The CDR3 consists of 17 residues. CDR3 protein: CASSLKGGQATYNEQFF. CDR3 in DNA: TGTGCCAGCAGCTTAAAAGGGGGGCAGGCCACCTACAATGAGCAGTTCTTC.

V and J are TRBV5-1 and TRBJ2-1; D uncertain. Trimming removed 0 bases at V and 4 bases at J, with 5 bases between. In germline, CDR1 is SGHRS, CDR2 YFSETQ. The CDR3 sequence is 13 residues long. The CDR3 region is CASSLDLYNEQFF. The DNA for the CDR3 is TGCGCCAGCAGCTTGGACCTATACAATGAGCAGTTCTTC.